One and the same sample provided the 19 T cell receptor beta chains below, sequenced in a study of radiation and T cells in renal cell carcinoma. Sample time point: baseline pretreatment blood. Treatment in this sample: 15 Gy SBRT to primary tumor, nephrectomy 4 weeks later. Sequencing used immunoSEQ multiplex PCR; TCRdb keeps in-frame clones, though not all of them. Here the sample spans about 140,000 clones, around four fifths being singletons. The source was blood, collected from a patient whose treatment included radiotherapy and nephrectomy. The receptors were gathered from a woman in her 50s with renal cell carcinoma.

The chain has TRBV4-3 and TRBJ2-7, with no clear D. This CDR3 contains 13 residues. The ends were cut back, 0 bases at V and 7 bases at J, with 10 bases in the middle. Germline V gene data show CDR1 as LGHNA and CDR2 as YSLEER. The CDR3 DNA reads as TGCGCCAGCAGCCAAGAACCTGTGGGAGAGCAGTACTTC. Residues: CASSQEPVGEQYF.

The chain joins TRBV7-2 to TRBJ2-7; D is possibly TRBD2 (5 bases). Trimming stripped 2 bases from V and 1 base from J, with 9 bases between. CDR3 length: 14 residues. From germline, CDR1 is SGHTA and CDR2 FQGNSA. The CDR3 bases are TGTGCCAGCAGCTTACTTTGGGAGTCCTACGAGCAGTACTTC. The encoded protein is CASSLLWESYEQYF. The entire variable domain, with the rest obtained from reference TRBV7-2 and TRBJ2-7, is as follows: GAGVSQSPSNKVTEKGKDVELRCDPISGHTALYWYRQSLGQGLEFLIYFQGNSAPDKSGLPSDRFSAERTGGSVSTLTIQRTQQEDSAVYLCASSLLWESYEQYFGPGTRLTVT.

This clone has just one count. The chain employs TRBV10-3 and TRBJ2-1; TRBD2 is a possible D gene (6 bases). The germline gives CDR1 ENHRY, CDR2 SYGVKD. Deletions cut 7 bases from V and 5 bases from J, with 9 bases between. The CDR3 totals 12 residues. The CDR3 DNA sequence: TGTGCCATCACAACGGGGGACAATGAGCAGTTCTTC. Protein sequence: CAITTGDNEQFF.

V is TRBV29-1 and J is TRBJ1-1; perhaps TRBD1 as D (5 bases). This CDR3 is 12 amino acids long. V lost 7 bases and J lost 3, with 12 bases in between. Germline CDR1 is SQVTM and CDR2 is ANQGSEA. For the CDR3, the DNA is TGCAGCGCGGCAGGGATCTACACTGAAGCTTTCTTT. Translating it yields CSAAGIYTEAFF.

The CDR3 is CASSRRLAGYNEQFF. The CDR3 DNA reads TGTGCCAGCAGCCGAAGACTAGCGGGGTACAATGAGCAGTTCTTC. V usage is TRBV14 and J usage is TRBJ2-1, with TRBD2 matching 11 bases. Germline V CDR1 and CDR2: SGHDN, FVKESK. The V gene end was trimmed by 4 bases and the J gene end by 4 bases; junction bases not matched to a gene: 3. There are 15 residues in the CDR3.

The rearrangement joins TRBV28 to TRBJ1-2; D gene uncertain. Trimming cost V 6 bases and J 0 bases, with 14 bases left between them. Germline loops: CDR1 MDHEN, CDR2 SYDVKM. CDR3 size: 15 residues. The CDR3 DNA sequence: TGTGCCAGCAGGTCTCGAGTCCCTCCTAACTATGGCTACACCTTC. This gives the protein CASRSRVPPNYGYTF.

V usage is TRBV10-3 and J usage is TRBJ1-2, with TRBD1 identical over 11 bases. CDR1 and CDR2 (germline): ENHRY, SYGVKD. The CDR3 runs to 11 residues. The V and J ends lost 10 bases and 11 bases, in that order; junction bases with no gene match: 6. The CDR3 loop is CATMGQGGYTF. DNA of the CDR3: TGTGCCACCATGGGACAGGGGGGATACACCTTC.

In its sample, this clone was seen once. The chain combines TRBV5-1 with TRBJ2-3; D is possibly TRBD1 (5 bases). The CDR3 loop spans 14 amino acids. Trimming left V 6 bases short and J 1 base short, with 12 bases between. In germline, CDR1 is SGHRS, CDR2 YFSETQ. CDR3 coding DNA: TGCGCCAGCACCCCGTTGACAGGCACAGATACGCAGTATTTT. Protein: CASTPLTGTDTQYF.

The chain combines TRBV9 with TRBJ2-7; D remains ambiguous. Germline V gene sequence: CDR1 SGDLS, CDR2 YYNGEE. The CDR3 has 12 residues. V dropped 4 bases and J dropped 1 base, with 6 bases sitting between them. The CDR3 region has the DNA TGTGCCAGCAGCTCACTTTCCTACGAGCAGTACTTC. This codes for CASSSLSYEQYF.

The CDR3 coding sequence is TGTGCCAGCAGCCTCGGACAGGGGCAAGCTTTCTTT. Translation: CASSLGQGQAFF. The V call is TRBV25-1, the J call TRBJ1-1; 9 bases fit TRBD1. This CDR3 contains 12 residues. Looked up from germline, CDR1 is MGHDK and CDR2 is SYGVNS. The ends lost 6 bases at V and 9 bases at J; junction bases unmatched: 5.

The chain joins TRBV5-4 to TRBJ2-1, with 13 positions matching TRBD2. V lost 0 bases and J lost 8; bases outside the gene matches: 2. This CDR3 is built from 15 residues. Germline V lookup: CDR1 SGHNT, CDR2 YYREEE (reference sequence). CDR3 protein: CASSLVTSGRDEQFF. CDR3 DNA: TGTGCCAGCAGCTTGGTCACTAGCGGGAGGGATGAGCAGTTCTTC.

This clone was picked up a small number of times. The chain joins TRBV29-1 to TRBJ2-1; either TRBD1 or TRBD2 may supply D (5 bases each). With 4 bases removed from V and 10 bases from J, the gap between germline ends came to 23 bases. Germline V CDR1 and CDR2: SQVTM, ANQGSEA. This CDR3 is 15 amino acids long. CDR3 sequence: CSVGARPGPRGEQFF. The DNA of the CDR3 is TGCAGCGTTGGCGCGAGACCGGGGCCTAGAGGAGAGCAGTTCTTC.

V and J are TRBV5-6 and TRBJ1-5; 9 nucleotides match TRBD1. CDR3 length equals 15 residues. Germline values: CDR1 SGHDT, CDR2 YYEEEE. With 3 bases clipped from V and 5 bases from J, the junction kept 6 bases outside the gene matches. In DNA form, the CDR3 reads TGTGCCAGCAGCTCGGGACAGGGCGGGTATCAGCCCCAGCATTTT. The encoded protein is CASSSGQGGYQPQHF.

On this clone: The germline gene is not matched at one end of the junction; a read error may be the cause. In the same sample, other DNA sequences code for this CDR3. CDR3 loop: CASSLSAGEISYEQYF. In DNA, the CDR3 is TGCGCCAGCAGTTTATCGGCGGGGGAAATCTCCTACGAGCAGTACTTC. V and J are TRBV27 and TRBJ2-7; TRBD2 aligns across 7 bases. The CDR3 is 16 amino acids. In germline, CDR1 is MNHEY, CDR2 SMNVEV (reference sequence).

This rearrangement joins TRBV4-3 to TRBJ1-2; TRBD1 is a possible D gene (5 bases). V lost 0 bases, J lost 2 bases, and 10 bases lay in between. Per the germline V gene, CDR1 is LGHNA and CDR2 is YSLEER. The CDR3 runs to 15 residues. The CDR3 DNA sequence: TGCGCCAGCAGCCAAGACTACCGGGGGAACTATGGCTACACCTTC. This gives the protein CASSQDYRGNYGYTF.

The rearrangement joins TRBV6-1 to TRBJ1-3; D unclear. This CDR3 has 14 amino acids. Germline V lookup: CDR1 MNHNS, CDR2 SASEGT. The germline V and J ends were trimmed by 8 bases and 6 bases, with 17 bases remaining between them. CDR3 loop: CASGSQSGVNTIYF. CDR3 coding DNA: TGTGCCAGCGGGAGCCAGTCGGGAGTAAACACCATATATTTT.

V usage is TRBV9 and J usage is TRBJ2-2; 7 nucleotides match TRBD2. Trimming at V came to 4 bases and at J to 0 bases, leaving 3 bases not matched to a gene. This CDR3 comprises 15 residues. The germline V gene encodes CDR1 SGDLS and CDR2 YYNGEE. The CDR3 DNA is TGTGCCAGCAGCTCTGGACTAGCGAACACCGGGGAGCTGTTTTTT. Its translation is CASSSGLANTGELFF.

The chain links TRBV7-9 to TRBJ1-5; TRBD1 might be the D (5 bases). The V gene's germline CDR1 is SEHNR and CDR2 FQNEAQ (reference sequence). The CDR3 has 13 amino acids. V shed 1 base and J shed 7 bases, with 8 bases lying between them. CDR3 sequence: CASSLGGKQPQHF. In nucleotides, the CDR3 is TGTGCCAGCAGCTTAGGGGGGAAGCAGCCCCAGCATTTT.

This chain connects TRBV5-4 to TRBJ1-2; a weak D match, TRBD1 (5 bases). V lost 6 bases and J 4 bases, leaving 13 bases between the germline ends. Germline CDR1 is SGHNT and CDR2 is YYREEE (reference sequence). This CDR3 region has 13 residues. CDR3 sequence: CASTPGGAYGYTF. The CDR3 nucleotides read TGTGCCAGCACCCCGGGGGGTGCCTATGGCTACACCTTC.